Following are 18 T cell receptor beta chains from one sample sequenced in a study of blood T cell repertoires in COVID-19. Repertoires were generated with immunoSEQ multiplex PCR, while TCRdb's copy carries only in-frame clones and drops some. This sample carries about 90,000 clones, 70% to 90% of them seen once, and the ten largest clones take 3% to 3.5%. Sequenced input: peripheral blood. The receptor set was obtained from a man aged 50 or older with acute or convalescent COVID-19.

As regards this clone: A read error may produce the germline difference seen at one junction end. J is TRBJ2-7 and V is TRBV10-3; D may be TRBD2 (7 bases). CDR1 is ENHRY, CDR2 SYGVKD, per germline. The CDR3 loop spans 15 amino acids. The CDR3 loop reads CAILGEGGSSFEQYF. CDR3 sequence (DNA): TGTGCCATCCTTGGGGAGGGGGGTTCGTCCTTCGAGCAGTACTTC.

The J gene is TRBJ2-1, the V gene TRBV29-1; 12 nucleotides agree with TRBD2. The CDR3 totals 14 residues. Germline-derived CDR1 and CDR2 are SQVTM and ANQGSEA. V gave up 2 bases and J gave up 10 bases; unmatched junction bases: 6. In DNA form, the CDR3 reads TGCAGCGTTGAACTTACTAGCGGGAGGTGGGAGCAGTTCTTC. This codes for CSVELTSGRWEQFF.

The CDR3 bases are TGCAGCGTTGAAGACACGGGAGGGGCTCGAGCTGGCTACACCTTC. It is translated as CSVEDTGGARAGYTF. This sequence joins TRBV29-1 and TRBJ1-2, with D tentatively TRBD1 (5 bases). Trimming stripped 0 bases from V and 7 bases from J, with 18 bases between. Germline loops: CDR1 SQVTM, CDR2 ANQGSEA. CDR3 length: 15 residues.

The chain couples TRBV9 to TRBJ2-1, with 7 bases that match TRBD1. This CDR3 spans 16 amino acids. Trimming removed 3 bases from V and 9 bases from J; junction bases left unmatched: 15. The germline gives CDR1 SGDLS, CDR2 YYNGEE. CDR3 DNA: TGTGCCAGCAGCGAGGGGGCCCGACCAAGCATGGGTGAGCAGTTCTTC. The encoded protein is CASSEGARPSMGEQFF.

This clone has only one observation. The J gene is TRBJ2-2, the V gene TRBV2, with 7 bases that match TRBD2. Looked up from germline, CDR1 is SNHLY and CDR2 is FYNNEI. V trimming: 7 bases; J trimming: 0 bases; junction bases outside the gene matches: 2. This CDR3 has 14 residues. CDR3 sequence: CASIRGANTGELFF. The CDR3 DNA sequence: TGTGCCAGCATCCGGGGGGCGAACACCGGGGAGCTGTTTTTT.

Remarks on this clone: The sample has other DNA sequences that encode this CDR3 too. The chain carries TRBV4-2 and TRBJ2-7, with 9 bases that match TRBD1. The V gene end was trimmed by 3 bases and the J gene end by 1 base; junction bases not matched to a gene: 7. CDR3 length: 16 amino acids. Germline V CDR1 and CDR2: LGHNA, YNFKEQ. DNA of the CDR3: TGTGCCAGCAGCCAGGAAACCGGGACAGGGTCCTACGAGCAGTACTTC. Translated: CASSQETGTGSYEQYF.

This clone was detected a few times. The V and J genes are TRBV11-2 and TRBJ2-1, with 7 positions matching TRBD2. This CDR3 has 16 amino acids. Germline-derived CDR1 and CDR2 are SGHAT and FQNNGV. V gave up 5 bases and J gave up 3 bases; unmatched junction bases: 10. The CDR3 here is CASSLSGGGVYNEQFF. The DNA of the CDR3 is TGTGCCAGCAGCCTAAGCGGTGGGGGGGTCTACAATGAGCAGTTCTTC.

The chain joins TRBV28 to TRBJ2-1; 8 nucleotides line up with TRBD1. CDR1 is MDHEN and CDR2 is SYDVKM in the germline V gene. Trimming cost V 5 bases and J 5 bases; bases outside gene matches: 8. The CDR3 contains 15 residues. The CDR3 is CASSLPGGLDNEQFF. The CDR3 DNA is TGTGCCAGCAGTCTACCAGGGGGCCTAGACAATGAGCAGTTCTTC.

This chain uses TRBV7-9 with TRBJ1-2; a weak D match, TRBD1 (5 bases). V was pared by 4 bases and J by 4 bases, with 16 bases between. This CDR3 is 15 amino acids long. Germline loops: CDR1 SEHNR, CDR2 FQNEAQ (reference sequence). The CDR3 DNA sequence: TGTGCCAGCAGCTCCGGGACTGCCCTGGTCTATGGCTACACCTTC. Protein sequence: CASSSGTALVYGYTF.

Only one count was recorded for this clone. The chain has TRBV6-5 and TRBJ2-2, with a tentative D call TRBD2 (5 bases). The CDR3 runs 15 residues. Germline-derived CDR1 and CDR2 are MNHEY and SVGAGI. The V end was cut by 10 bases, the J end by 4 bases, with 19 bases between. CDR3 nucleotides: TGTGCCACACAATCCCGGGATCTCTCCACCGGGGAGCTGTTTTTT. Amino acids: CATQSRDLSTGELFF.

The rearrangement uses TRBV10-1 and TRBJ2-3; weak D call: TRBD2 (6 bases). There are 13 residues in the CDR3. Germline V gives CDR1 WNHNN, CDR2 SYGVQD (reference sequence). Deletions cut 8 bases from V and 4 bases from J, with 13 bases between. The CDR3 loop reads CASLPSGSDTQYF. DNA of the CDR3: TGCGCCAGCTTACCCAGCGGGTCAGATACGCAGTATTTT.

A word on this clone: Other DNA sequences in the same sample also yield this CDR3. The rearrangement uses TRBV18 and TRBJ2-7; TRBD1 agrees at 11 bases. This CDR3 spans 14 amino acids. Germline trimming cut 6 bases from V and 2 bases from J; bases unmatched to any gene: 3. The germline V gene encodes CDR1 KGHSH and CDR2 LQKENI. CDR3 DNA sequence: TGTGCCAGCTCGCCGGGACAGGGGGCCTACGAGCAGTACTTC. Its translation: CASSPGQGAYEQYF.

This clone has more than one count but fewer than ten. CDR3 sequence (DNA): TGTGCCAGCAGTGAACACGGTGACTACGAGCAGTACTTC. Amino acids: CASSEHGDYEQYF. V gene TRBV6-1 combines with J gene TRBJ2-7; no clear D gene. The ends were cut back, 2 bases at V and 3 bases at J, with 8 bases in the middle. The CDR3 has 13 amino acids. The germline V gene encodes CDR1 MNHNS and CDR2 SASEGT.

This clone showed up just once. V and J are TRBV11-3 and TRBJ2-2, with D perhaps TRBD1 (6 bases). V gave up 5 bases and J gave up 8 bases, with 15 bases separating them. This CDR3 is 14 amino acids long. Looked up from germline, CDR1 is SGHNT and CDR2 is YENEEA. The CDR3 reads CASSPPDRKGELFF. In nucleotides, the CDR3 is TGTGCCAGCAGCCCCCCGGACAGAAAAGGGGAGCTGTTTTTT.

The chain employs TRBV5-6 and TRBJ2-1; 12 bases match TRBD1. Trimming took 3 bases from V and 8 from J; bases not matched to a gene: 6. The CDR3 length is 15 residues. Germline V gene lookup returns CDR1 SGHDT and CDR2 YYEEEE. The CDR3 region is CASSSPGQGADEQFF. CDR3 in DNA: TGTGCCAGCAGCTCGCCGGGACAGGGGGCAGATGAGCAGTTCTTC.

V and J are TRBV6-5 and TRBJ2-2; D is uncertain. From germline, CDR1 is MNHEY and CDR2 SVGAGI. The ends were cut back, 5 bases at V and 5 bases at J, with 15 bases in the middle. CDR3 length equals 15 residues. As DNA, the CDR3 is TGTGCCAGCAGTCCCTCCTCCATGGAGACCGGGGAGCTGTTTTTT. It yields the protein CASSPSSMETGELFF.

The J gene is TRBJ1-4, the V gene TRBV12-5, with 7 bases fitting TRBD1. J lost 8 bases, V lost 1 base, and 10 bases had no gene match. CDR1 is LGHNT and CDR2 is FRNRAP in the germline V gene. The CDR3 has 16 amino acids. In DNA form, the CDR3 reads TGTGCTAGTGGTTTGGGCTCGACAGGGTTGGGAGAAAAACTGTTTTTT. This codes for CASGLGSTGLGEKLFF.

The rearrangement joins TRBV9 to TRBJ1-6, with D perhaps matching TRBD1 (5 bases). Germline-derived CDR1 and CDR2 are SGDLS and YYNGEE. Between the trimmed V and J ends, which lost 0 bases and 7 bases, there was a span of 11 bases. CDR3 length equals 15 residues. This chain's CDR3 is CASSVEQTANSPLHF. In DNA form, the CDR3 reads TGTGCCAGCAGCGTAGAGCAGACAGCGAATTCACCCCTCCACTTT.